Listed below are T cell receptor beta chains from one sample, sequenced in a study of T cells after yellow fever vaccination. TCRdb independently ran MiXCR on the 5' RACE reads; one entry per CDR3 protein. The sample lists 250,000 to 400,000 distinct CDR3 sequences, around 4.3% seen once, with approximately 19% in the top ten. The specimen was PBMCs, collected 15 days after the yellow fever booster vaccination. The receptors derive from a man aged 18-30 years who received the YFV17D yellow fever vaccine. Each CDR3 is given with its conserved first and last residue. The D gene is left open where the match is weak. Expanded clones are given a class, and other clones once, few, many or no size at all.

TRBJ2-4 | few | TRBV3-1 | TRBD1 | TGTGCCAGCAGCCTTCACAGGGGAACCCTAGCCAAAAACATTCAGTACTTC | CASSLHRGTLAKNIQYF
TRBJ1-1 | few | TRBV6-4 | NA | TGTGCCAGCAGTCCCTTTGGGGGTATGAACACTGAAGCTTTCTTT | CASSPFGGMNTEAFF
TRBJ1-5 | few | TRBV4-3 | NA | TGCGCCAGCAGCCTATCGACACTTCAGCCCCAGCATTTT | CASSLSTLQPQHF
TRBJ1-2 | many | TRBV7-9 | NA | TGTGCCAGCAGCTTAGACGGGGGAAGGACCTATGGCTACACCTTC | CASSLDGGRTYGYTF
TRBJ1-1 | many | TRBV7-9 | NA | TGTGCCAGCAGCTTAGAAAACAGGGAAGCTTTCTTT | CASSLENREAFF
TRBJ1-5 | NA | TRBV6-2/TRBV6-3 | NA | TGTGCCAGCAGTTACACTCTAATTCCGGGTCAACGGGACTTTTTT | CASSYTLIPGQRDFF
TRBJ1-6 | NA | TRBV20-1 | TRBD1 | TGCAGTGCTAGAGAAGGGACAGTCGGGCTCCACTTT | CSAREGTVGLHF
TRBJ1-5 | NA | TRBV20-1 | NA | TGCAGTGCTAGCGAAACGGGGGCGCGGGGCAATCAGCCCCAGCATTTT | CSASETGARGNQPQHF
TRBJ1-2 | many | TRBV12-3/TRBV12-4 | NA | TGTGCCAGCAGTTTTAGGGGGATTTCTGGCTACACCTTC | CASSFRGISGYTF
TRBJ2-3 | few | TRBV20-1 | NA | TGCAGTGCTAGTGGGGCTATCTCTAGCACAGATACGCAGTATTTT | CSASGAISSTDTQYF
TRBJ1-6 | many | TRBV7-6 | NA | TGTGCCAGCAGCTTATCGAGCTCCTATAATTCACCCCTCCACTTT | CASSLSSSYNSPLHF
TRBJ1-1 | many | TRBV28 | NA | TGTGCCAGCAGTGTTAGCACTGAAGCTTTCTTT | CASSVSTEAFF
TRBJ1-1 | many | TRBV20-1 | NA | TGCAGTGCTAGAGTACCGGGTTTGGACACTGAAGCTTTCTTT | CSARVPGLDTEAFF
TRBJ2-1 | many | TRBV5-1 | TRBD1 | TGCGCCAGCAGCCAGAGACAGGGTAGAAGCAATGAGCAGTTCTTC | CASSQRQGRSNEQFF
TRBJ2-7 | few | TRBV12-3/TRBV12-4 | NA | TGTGCCAGCAGTCCTTTAGGGCCCTCCGCGATTTACGAGCAGTACTTC | CASSPLGPSAIYEQYF
TRBJ2-7 | NA | TRBV20-1 | NA | TGCAGTGCTAGAGAAGAATACGAGCAGTACTTC | CSAREEYEQYF
TRBJ2-7 | NA | TRBV7-9 | NA | TGTGCCAGCAGCTTAGACGATCCCCCCTACGAGCAGTACTTC | CASSLDDPPYEQYF
TRBJ1-3 | many | TRBV6-6 | NA | TGTGCCAGCAGCTCACAAAGGGTCTCTGGAAACACCATATATTTT | CASSSQRVSGNTIYF
TRBJ2-5 | many | TRBV7-9 | NA | TGTGCCAGCAGCCCTGAGTGGGAGACCCAGTACTTC | CASSPEWETQYF
TRBJ1-2 | many | TRBV6-5 | NA | TGTGCCAGCAGTTACTCGGCCACCGGAACTACTGGCTACACCTTC | CASSYSATGTTGYTF
TRBJ2-5 | NA | TRBV12-3/TRBV12-4 | NA | TGTGCCAGCAGTCTCACAATTGTTCTGGAGACCCAGTACTTC | CASSLTIVLETQYF
TRBJ2-3 | many | TRBV20-1 | NA | TGCAGTGCTGGCAGTTCGATCACAGATACGCAGTATTTT | CSAGSSITDTQYF
TRBJ1-1 | NA | TRBV20-1 | NA | TGCAGTGCCATATTGGCGCCCCGAGCTTTCTTT | CSAILAPRAFF
TRBJ2-1 | many | TRBV20-1 | NA | TGCAGTGCTACCCCCGGGGCCTCCTACAATGAGCAGTTCTTC | CSATPGASYNEQFF
TRBJ2-2 | many | TRBV12-3/TRBV12-4 | NA | TGTGCCAGCAGTTCCTCTGAGCTCGGGGAGCTGTTTTTT | CASSSSELGELFF
TRBJ1-4 | few | TRBV4-3 | TRBD1 | TGCGCCAGCAGCCAGGATACCGACAGGGGCGGGAATGAAAAACTGTTTTTT | CASSQDTDRGGNEKLFF
TRBJ2-5 | few | TRBV2 | TRBD2 | TGTGCCAGCAGGGCCGGGACTAGCGATGAGACCCAGTACTTC | CASRAGTSDETQYF
TRBJ2-1 | many | TRBV7-2 | TRBD2 | TGTGCCAGCAGTCGAGGGACTAGCGGAAACAATGAGCAGTTCTTC | CASSRGTSGNNEQFF
TRBJ2-7 | few | TRBV2 | NA | TGTGCCAGCAGTGTCACCGGGGCTTATGAGCAGTACTTC | CASSVTGAYEQYF
TRBJ2-3 | NA | TRBV24-1 | NA | TGTGCCACCAGTGAATCCCCGACAGTAAATACGCAGTATTTT | CATSESPTVNTQYF
TRBJ1-2 | many | TRBV7-9 | NA | TGTGCCAGTCTATGGACAGCCCTAGAGGGCTACACCTTC | CASLWTALEGYTF
TRBJ1-3 | many | TRBV6-5 | NA | TGTGCCAGCACACAGGGAATTTCGAGCTCTGGAAACACCATATATTTT | CASTQGISSSGNTIYF
TRBJ1-1 | few | TRBV12-3/TRBV12-4 | TRBD1 | TGTGCCAGCAGCCTAGGGGACAGGGGTCCTCAGGACACTGAAGCTTTCTTT | CASSLGDRGPQDTEAFF
TRBJ1-5 | many | TRBV12-3/TRBV12-4 | NA | TGTGCCAGCAGTTTAGCGCAGGATCAGCCCCAGCATTTT | CASSLAQDQPQHF
TRBJ2-7 | many | TRBV2 | NA | TGTGCCAGCAGGTCCCCTGCCCACGAGCAGTACTTC | CASRSPAHEQYF
TRBJ2-1 | NA | TRBV12-3/TRBV12-4 | TRBD2 | TGTGCCAGCAGCGACGACCTGGGGAGGGATGAGCAGTTCTTC | CASSDDLGRDEQFF
TRBJ1-2 | few | TRBV3-1 | NA | TGTGCCAGCAGCCAGAAGGGAAGGTTCTATGGCTACACCTTC | CASSQKGRFYGYTF
TRBJ2-7 | many | TRBV27 | TRBD2 | TGTGCCATCAGTCCCTACCCTGGGACTACTCTTGGGGAGCAGTACTTC | CAISPYPGTTLGEQYF
TRBJ1-2 | many | TRBV4-1 | NA | TGCGCCAGCAGCCACCAGGACAGCCCCTACTATGGCTACACCTTC | CASSHQDSPYYGYTF
TRBJ2-5 | NA | TRBV29-1 | NA | TGCAGCGTTGAAAAACTGTTCCAAGAGACCCAGTACTTC | CSVEKLFQETQYF
TRBJ2-2 | few | TRBV5-6 | NA | TGTGCCAGCAGCCTGACGGTCGGGGAGCTGTTTTTT | CASSLTVGELFF
TRBJ1-1 | many | TRBV11-2 | NA | TGTGCCAGCAGCTTAGTGACGCGGGCTGAAGCTTTCTTT | CASSLVTRAEAFF
TRBJ1-2 | few | TRBV28 | TRBD1 | TGTGCCAGCGGAAAGGGGGACAGGGCGGGTGGCTACACCTTC | CASGKGDRAGGYTF
TRBJ1-2 | few | TRBV27 | NA | TGTGCCAGCAGCAAGGGCAATGGCTACACCTTC | CASSKGNGYTF
TRBJ2-2 | NA | TRBV9 | NA | TGTGCCAGCAGCGTAGGGTCGTCCGGGGAGCTGTTTTTT | CASSVGSSGELFF
TRBJ2-3 | many | TRBV24-1 | TRBD2 | TGTGCCACCAGTGAAACGACTAGCGGGGGATCCCGCACAGATACGCAGTATTTT | CATSETTSGGSRTDTQYF
TRBJ1-5 | many | TRBV20-1 | TRBD1 | TGCAGTGCTACCCAGGACAGGGGAAATAATCAGCCCCAGCATTTT | CSATQDRGNNQPQHF
TRBJ2-2 | many | TRBV6-6 | TRBD1 | TGTGCCAGCAGATGGACAGGGTCGACCGGGGAGCTGTTTTTT | CASRWTGSTGELFF
TRBJ2-3 | many | TRBV20-1 | TRBD1 | TGCAGTGCCACAGGGGGCCCATCAGATACGCAGTATTTT | CSATGGPSDTQYF
TRBJ2-7 | many | TRBV6-5 | NA | TGTGCCAGCAGTTCCGTACCGCCTTCCTACGAGCAGTACTTC | CASSSVPPSYEQYF
TRBJ1-3 | NA | TRBV7-9 | TRBD1 | TGTGCCAGCAGCTCAGCTACAGGGGGCAGTGGAAACACCATATATTTT | CASSSATGGSGNTIYF